This T cell receptor beta chain was profiled in a study of T cells in Graves' hyperthyroidism and ophthalmopathy. Study-wide findings and caveats: Within blood appeared most thyroid clonotypes that had expanded above 0.001. For ophthalmopathy, model prediction preceded onset by a median 6.5 months. Patients with ophthalmopathy were separated from those with stable hyperthyroidism by a 13 V-J model.

Trimming left V 3 bases short and J 2 bases short, with 7 bases between. This CDR3 has 13 amino acids. Germline CDR1 SNHLY, CDR2 FYNNEI. Patients with uncontrolled infections, other autoimmune diseases, pregnancy or lactation were excluded. The table lists this clonotype with many counts. The antigen is not known. It was RNA transcripts that yielded the amplified TCR beta CDR3 regions. The TCR CDR3 first-round RT-PCR relied on the HTBI primer set. One entry per CDR3 protein results from TCRdb running MiXCR on the multiplex PCR reads. This sample has over 650,000 distinct CDR3 sequences, with just under 45% found just once.

The receptor's source is an adult man with Graves' disease, either hyperthyroidism or ophthalmopathy (not recorded which). The chain employs TRBV2 and TRBJ1-2, with no clear D. Sequenced input: peripheral blood or thyroid tissue (not recorded which). The CDR3 nucleotides read TGTGCCAGCAGTGACTACAGCAACTATGGCTACACCTTC. The encoded protein is CASSDYSNYGYTF.